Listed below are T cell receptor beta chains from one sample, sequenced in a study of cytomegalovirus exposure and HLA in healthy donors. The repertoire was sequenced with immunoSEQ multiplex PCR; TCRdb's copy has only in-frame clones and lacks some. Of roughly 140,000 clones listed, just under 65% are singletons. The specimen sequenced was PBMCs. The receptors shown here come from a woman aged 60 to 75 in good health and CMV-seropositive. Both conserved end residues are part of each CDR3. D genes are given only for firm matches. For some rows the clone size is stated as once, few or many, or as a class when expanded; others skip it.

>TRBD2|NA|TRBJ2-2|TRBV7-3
CASSPSGRAFDGELFF
TGTGCCAGCAGCCCAAGCGGGAGGGCCTTCGACGGGGAGCTGTTTTTT
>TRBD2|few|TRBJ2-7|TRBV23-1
CASRGLAGDYEQYF
TGCGCCAGCAGGGGACTAGCGGGGGACTACGAGCAGTACTTC
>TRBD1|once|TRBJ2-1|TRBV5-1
CASSQDRGRSEQFF
TGCGCCAGCAGTCAAGACAGGGGGAGGTCCGAGCAGTTCTTC
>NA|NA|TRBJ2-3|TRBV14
CASSQPREGTDTQYF
TGTGCCAGCAGCCAACCCCGGGAAGGCACAGATACGCAGTATTTT
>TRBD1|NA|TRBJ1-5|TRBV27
CASSARQGNQPQHF
TGTGCCAGCAGTGCCCGACAGGGAAATCAGCCCCAGCATTTT
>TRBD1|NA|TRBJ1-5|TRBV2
CASSLQGFQPQHF
TGTGCCAGCAGCTTACAGGGGTTTCAGCCCCAGCATTTT
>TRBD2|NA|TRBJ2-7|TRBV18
CASSLAAGGPYEQYF
TGTGCCAGCTCACTAGCAGCGGGAGGACCCTACGAGCAGTACTTC
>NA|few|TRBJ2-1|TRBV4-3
CASSQDWAGVDNEQFF
TGCGCCAGCAGCCAAGATTGGGCAGGGGTAGACAATGAGCAGTTCTTC
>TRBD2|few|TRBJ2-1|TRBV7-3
CASGTSYNEQFF
TGTGCCAGCGGGACTAGCTACAATGAGCAGTTCTTC
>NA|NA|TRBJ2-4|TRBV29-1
CSVEAGDGIRLTEAKNIQYF
TGCAGCGTTGAAGCGGGGGACGGGATCCGTCTTACCGAAGCCAAAAACATTCAGTACTTC
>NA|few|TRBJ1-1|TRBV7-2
CASSLESVTEAFF
TGTGCCAGCAGCTTAGAAAGCGTCACTGAAGCTTTCTTT